Following are 18 T cell receptor beta chains from one sample sequenced in a study of T cells in localized non-small cell lung cancer (dated by TCRdb to the early 2020s). Libraries were constructed by the immunoSEQ multiplex PCR assay. TCRdb took over this immuneACCESS table, retaining in-frame rearrangements with V and J assigned. Such tables are incomplete; in checked studies, under half of the missing clones stem from an unresolved V gene, and the remainder is unexplained. The sample table lists about 35,000 clones, approximately 90% of them with a count of one. About 11% of the sample belongs to the ten largest clones. The sequenced sample was peripheral blood mononuclear cells, obtained before any cancer treatment. The source is a female donor at least 60 years old with stage II lung adenocarcinoma.

The chain recombines TRBV2 with TRBJ2-7; TRBD2 agrees at 14 bases. The germline V gene encodes CDR1 SNHLY and CDR2 FYNNEI. Trimming cost V 6 bases and J 0 bases; bases outside gene matches: 4. The CDR3 contains 16 residues. The CDR3 reads CASRRGTSGSSYEQYF. The CDR3 DNA reads as TGTGCCAGCAGGAGAGGGACTAGCGGGAGCTCCTACGAGCAGTACTTC.

The genes are TRBV6-5 and TRBJ2-5; 8 bases match TRBD1. Germline trimming cut 6 bases from V and 5 bases from J; bases unmatched to any gene: 8. The CDR3 totals 14 residues. Germline CDR1 is MNHEY and CDR2 is SVGAGI. CDR3 nucleotide sequence: TGTGCCAGCAGACCAACCAGGGGGCGGGAGACCCAGTACTTC. It encodes CASRPTRGRETQYF.

The chain is built from TRBV5-1 and TRBJ2-7; D call uncertain. The CDR3 contains 15 residues. Trimming left V 2 bases short and J 2 bases short, with 14 bases between. Looked up from germline, CDR1 is SGHRS and CDR2 is YFSETQ. The CDR3 nucleotides are TGCGCCAGCAGCTTTGGACCCAACCTCCCCTACGAGCAGTACTTC. Translating it yields CASSFGPNLPYEQYF.

V is TRBV6-5 and J is TRBJ1-2; 7 bases are a match to TRBD1. This CDR3 spans 15 amino acids. CDR1 and CDR2 (germline): MNHEY, SVGAGI. The V segment lost 1 base and the J segment 6 bases; nucleotides outside the gene matches: 8. In nucleotides, the CDR3 is TGTGCCAGCAGTTACTGGGAGACAGGGCGAGATGGCTACACCTTC. This gives the protein CASSYWETGRDGYTF.

The rearrangement joins TRBV30 to TRBJ2-7, with TRBD1 matching over 9 bases. V lost 0 bases to trimming and J lost 6 bases; unmatched junction nucleotides: 6. The CDR3 totals 14 residues. Germline CDR1 reads GTSNPN; CDR2 reads SVGIG (reference sequence). The CDR3 nucleotides read TGTGCCTGGAGTGTCGGACAGGGGTCGTTCGAGCAGTACTTC. Its protein product is CAWSVGQGSFEQYF.

V is TRBV7-2 and J is TRBJ2-6, with D possibly TRBD2 on 6 matching bases. The CDR3 runs 14 residues. The V and J ends lost 8 bases and 0 bases respectively, with 8 bases between them. The germline CDR1 and CDR2 sequences are SGHTA and FQGNSA. CDR3 sequence (DNA): TGTGCCAGCGGGGGGACCTCTGGGGCCAACGTCCTGACTTTC. Protein product: CASGGTSGANVLTF. The entire variable domain, with the rest obtained from reference TRBV7-2 and TRBJ2-6, is as follows: GAGVSQSPSNKVTEKGKDVELRCDPISGHTALYWYRQSLGQGLEFLIYFQGNSAPDKSGLPSDRFSAERTGGSVSTLTIQRTQQEDSAVYLCASGGTSGANVLTFGAGSRLTVL.

This clone was seen just once. J is TRBJ1-3 and V is TRBV15; a possible D gene is TRBD1 (5 bases). Trimming shortened V by 9 bases and J by 3 bases, and 9 bases separated the two germline ends. The length of the CDR3 is 12 residues. CDR1 and CDR2 from the germline V gene are LNHNV and YYDKDF (reference sequence). The CDR3 region has the DNA TGTGCCACGGGGGGAATTGGAAACACCATATATTTT. Encoded protein: CATGGIGNTIYF.

The chain is built from TRBV29-1 and TRBJ1-1, with unresolved D. From germline, CDR1 is SQVTM and CDR2 ANQGSEA. The CDR3 length is 12 residues. Between the trimmed V and J ends, which lost 0 bases and 9 bases, there was a span of 11 bases. CDR3 protein: CSVEERARQAFF. In DNA form, the CDR3 reads TGCAGCGTTGAAGAAAGAGCCAGACAAGCTTTCTTT.

The V call is TRBV15, the J call TRBJ2-5; D ambiguous. In germline, CDR1 is LNHNV, CDR2 YYDKDF (reference sequence). V gave up 2 bases and J gave up 2 bases, with 3 bases separating them. This CDR3 has 12 residues. The CDR3 loop is CATSRFQETQYF. Written as DNA, the CDR3 is TGTGCCACCAGCAGATTTCAAGAGACCCAGTACTTC.

The CDR3 reads CASAGQPGNQPQHF. CDR3 in DNA: TGTGCCAGCGCGGGACAGCCGGGCAATCAGCCCCAGCATTTT. The chain links TRBV27 to TRBJ1-5; 7 nucleotides line up with TRBD1. CDR1 is MNHEY and CDR2 is SMNVEV in the germline V gene (reference sequence). CDR3 size: 14 residues. V lost 8 bases to trimming and J lost 2 bases; unmatched junction nucleotides: 6.

The V gene is TRBV5-1, the J gene TRBJ2-1; D is ambiguous. Trimming left V 2 bases short and J 5 bases short, with 8 bases between. The CDR3 runs 13 residues. Germline-derived CDR1 and CDR2 are SGHRS and YFSETQ. The CDR3 nucleotides are TGCGCCAGCAGCTTTTCGCGGAACAATGAGCAGTTCTTC. Its protein is CASSFSRNNEQFF.

The chain links TRBV5-1 to TRBJ2-5, with 8 bases lining up with TRBD1. V lost 0 bases and J lost 1; bases outside the gene matches: 5. Germline CDR1 reads SGHRS; CDR2 reads YFSETQ. The CDR3 totals 16 residues. The CDR3 loop is CASSLAPGQVQETQYF. CDR3 bases: TGCGCCAGCAGCTTGGCCCCGGGACAGGTCCAAGAGACCCAGTACTTC.

The chain has TRBV5-4 and TRBJ2-5, with 7 nucleotides matching TRBD1. There are 14 residues in the CDR3. V was pared by 4 bases and J by 5 bases, with 8 bases of the junction left unmatched. Looked up from germline, CDR1 is SGHNT and CDR2 is YYREEE (reference sequence). In nucleotides, the CDR3 is TGTGCCAGCAGCCTCGGACAGGCTGCTGAGACCCAGTACTTC. As protein: CASSLGQAAETQYF.

This chain uses TRBV11-2 with TRBJ2-5, with D possibly being TRBD1 or TRBD2 (5 bases each). The V and J ends lost 3 bases and 1 base respectively, with 6 bases between them. The CDR3 length is 13 residues. CDR1 SGHAT and CDR2 FQNNGV come from the germline V gene. This CDR3 reads CASSFGAQETQYF. In DNA, the CDR3 is TGTGCCAGCAGCTTCGGGGCCCAAGAGACCCAGTACTTC. The full variable domain, with the rest looked up from reference TRBV11-2 and TRBJ2-5, is EAGVAQSPRYKIIEKRQSVAFWCNPISGHATLYWYQQILGQGPKLLIQFQNNGVVDDSQLPKDRFSAERLKGVDSTLKIQPAKLEDSAVYLCASSFGAQETQYFGPGTRLLVL.

The rearrangement links TRBV6-6 to TRBJ1-1; a weak D match, TRBD1 (6 bases). The V gene's germline CDR1 is MNHNY and CDR2 SVGAGI (reference sequence). With 6 bases removed from V and 4 bases from J, the gap between germline ends came to 15 bases. This CDR3 region has 14 residues. The CDR3 nucleotides read TGTGCCAGCAGGTCGGACAGCGGGACCACTGAAGCTTTCTTT. It is translated as CASRSDSGTTEAFF.

The J gene is TRBJ1-5, the V gene TRBV7-9; D not resolved. V was shortened by 4 bases and J by 9 bases, with 16 bases between the two germline ends. CDR3 length equals 14 residues. CDR1 and CDR2 (germline): SEHNR, FQNEAQ (reference sequence). The CDR3 reads CASSYETPGGPQHF. In DNA form, the CDR3 reads TGTGCCAGCAGCTATGAGACCCCTGGCGGGCCCCAGCATTTT.

This clone has a handful of counts. V and J are TRBV10-1 and TRBJ2-7, with 11 positions matching TRBD2. The V gene's germline CDR1 is WNHNN and CDR2 SYGVQD (reference sequence). The CDR3 runs 14 residues. The junction had 6 bases not matched to a gene; V was cut back by 9 bases and J by 2 bases. The CDR3 spells CARTGTSGPYEQYF. The DNA for the CDR3 is TGCGCCAGAACCGGGACTAGCGGACCCTACGAGCAGTACTTC.

This sequence joins TRBV7-9 and TRBJ1-3, with D tentatively TRBD1 (5 bases). V dropped 1 base and J dropped 0 bases, with 19 bases sitting between them. CDR1 and CDR2 (germline): SEHNR, FQNEAQ (reference sequence). There are 19 residues in the CDR3. CDR3 region: CASSLGPGGPSYSGNTIYF. CDR3 sequence (DNA): TGTGCCAGCAGCTTAGGTCCGGGGGGACCCAGTTACTCTGGAAACACCATATATTTT.